The clone carrying this TCR beta chain was observed many times. Among the patients, aged 18 to 65, hyperthyroidism was newly diagnosed and had lasted under 2 months. The CDR3 consists of 16 residues. Trimming shortened V by 0 bases and J by 1 base, and 10 bases separated the two germline ends. Germline lookup yields CDR1 SGHTA and CDR2 FQGTGA. The sample originates from a study of T cells in Graves' hyperthyroidism and ophthalmopathy. TCR beta CDR3 regions were amplified from RNA. The HTBI primer set served for first-round RT-PCR of the TCR CDR3. TCRdb recomputed calls from the multiplex PCR reads with MiXCR, one row per CDR3 protein. The top ten clones hold approximately 24% of a sample with under 200,000 distinct CDR3 sequences, about 9.4% of them seen once.

The specimen was blood. The TCR originated in a woman aged 18-30 years with Graves' hyperthyroidism that later progressed to Graves' ophthalmopathy. The chain employs TRBV7-3 and TRBJ1-5; D might be TRBD1 (5 bases). The CDR3 DNA sequence: TGTGCCAGCAGCTTAACGAGGGGCGGGAGCAATCAGCCCCAGCATTTT. This sequence encodes CASSLTRGGSNQPQHF.